This TCR beta chain was captured by sequencing in a study of OX40 agonist ivuxolimab in advanced cancers. Study-level background: Ivuxolimab, an antibody that agonizes OX40 (CD134), was administered to the patients. Of the patients, three showed partial responses, one with hepatocellular carcinoma and two with cutaneous melanoma.

The V and J ends lost 3 bases and 4 bases respectively, with 9 bases between them. The CDR3 consists of 13 residues. Per the germline V gene, CDR1 is MDHEN and CDR2 is SYDVKM. The method was immunoSEQ multiplex PCR; TCRdb's version includes in-frame clones alone and lacks a portion of them. The repertoire holds about 100,000 clones, with 70% to 90% as singletons. Study findings and constraints: There was clonal expansion of CD4+ and CD8+ blood T cells by week 6 at 0.1 to 3.0 mg/kg. Average numbers of expanded clones were greater in CD8+ T cells than in CD4+.

As regards this clone: The antigen is unknown.

The clonotype originates from an adult with an advanced solid tumor such as melanoma, head and neck, liver or kidney cancer. The chain uses TRBV28 and TRBJ1-2; no firm D call. Sequenced material: CD4+ or CD8+ T cells sorted from blood, taken in a trial of the OX40 agonist ivuxolimab. CDR3 DNA: TGTGCCAGCAGTTTCCCGTACAGCTATGGCTACACCTTC. It translates to CASSFPYSYGYTF.